A single T cell receptor beta chain is shown here with its context. Unmatched junction bases numbered 6, after V lost 6 bases and J lost 3 bases. The CDR3 consists of 14 residues. Looked up from germline, CDR1 is MNHEY and CDR2 is SMNVEV (reference sequence). The data were obtained in a study of blood T cell repertoires in COVID-19. Original analysis: Reference gene primer amplification gave nucleated cell count estimates. Generated by immunoSEQ multiplex PCR, the TCRdb table keeps only in-frame clones and is missing some. The V and J calls and the clone size are those of that table, but D and trimming were determined from the DNA. The sample records around 100,000 clones, almost 90% being singletons.

The chain combines TRBV27 with TRBJ1-2, with 8 bases identical to TRBD1. This TCR derives from a human donor in a cohort sampled during active COVID-19. The specimen was peripheral blood. The CDR3 bases are TGTGCCAGCAGAAACGGACAGGGCTACTATGGCTACACCTTC. It codes for CASRNGQGYYGYTF.